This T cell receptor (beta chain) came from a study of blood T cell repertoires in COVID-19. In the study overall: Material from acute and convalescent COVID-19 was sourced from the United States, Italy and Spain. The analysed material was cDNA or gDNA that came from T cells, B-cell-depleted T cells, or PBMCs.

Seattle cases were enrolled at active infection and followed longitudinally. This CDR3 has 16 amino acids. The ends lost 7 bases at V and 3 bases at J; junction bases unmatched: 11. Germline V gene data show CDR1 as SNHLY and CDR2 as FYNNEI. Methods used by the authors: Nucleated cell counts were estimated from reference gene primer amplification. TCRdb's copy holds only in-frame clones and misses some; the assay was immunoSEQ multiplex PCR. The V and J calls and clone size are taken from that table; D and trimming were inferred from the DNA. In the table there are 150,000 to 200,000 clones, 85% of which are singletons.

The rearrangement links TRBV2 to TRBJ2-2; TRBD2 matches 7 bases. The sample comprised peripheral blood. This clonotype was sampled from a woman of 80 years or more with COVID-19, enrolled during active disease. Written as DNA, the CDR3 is TGTGCCAGCACCCTGGGCGGGAGTCGGGACACCGGGGAGCTGTTTTTT. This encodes CASTLGGSRDTGELFF.